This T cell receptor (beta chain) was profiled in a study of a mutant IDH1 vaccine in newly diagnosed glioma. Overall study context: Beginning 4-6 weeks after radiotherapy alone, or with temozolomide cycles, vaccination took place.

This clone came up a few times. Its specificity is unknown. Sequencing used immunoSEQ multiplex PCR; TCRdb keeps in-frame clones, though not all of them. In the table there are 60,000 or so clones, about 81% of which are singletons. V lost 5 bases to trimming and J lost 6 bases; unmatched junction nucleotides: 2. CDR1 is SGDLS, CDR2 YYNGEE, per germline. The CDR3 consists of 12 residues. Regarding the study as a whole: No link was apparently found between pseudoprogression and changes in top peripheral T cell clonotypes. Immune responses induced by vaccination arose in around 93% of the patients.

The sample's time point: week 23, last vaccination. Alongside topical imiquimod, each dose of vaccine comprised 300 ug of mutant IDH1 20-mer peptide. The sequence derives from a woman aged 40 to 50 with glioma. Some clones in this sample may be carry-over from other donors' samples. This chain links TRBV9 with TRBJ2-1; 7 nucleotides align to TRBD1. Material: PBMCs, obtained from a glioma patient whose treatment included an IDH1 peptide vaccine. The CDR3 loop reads CASSPGGNEQFF. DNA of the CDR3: TGTGCCAGCAGTCCAGGGGGCAATGAGCAGTTCTTC. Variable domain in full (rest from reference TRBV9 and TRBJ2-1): DSGVTQTPKHLITATGQRVTLRCSPRSGDLSVYWYQQSLDQGLQFLIQYYNGEERAKGNILERFSAQQFPDLHSELNLSSLELGDSALYFCASSPGGNEQFFGPGTRLTVL.